The 2 T cell receptor beta chains listed next were all sequenced from one sample in a study of blood T cell repertoires in COVID-19. Data came from immunoSEQ multiplex PCR; TCRdb stores just in-frame clones and leaves some out. The sample yields about 24,000 clones, roughly 87% seen once. Source material: peripheral blood. These receptors originate from a human donor in a cohort sampled during active COVID-19.

The rearrangement uses TRBV9 and TRBJ2-3; the match to TRBD2 covers 9 bases. The CDR3 length is 17 residues. Germline V gives CDR1 SGDLS, CDR2 YYNGEE. The V and J ends lost 0 bases and 2 bases, in that order; junction bases with no gene match: 7. The CDR3 here is CASSVGRAGGTTDTQYF. The CDR3 bases are TGTGCCAGCAGCGTAGGACGGGCGGGAGGGACCACAGATACGCAGTATTTT.

This clone was observed a single time. The genes are TRBV6-5 and TRBJ2-3; 12 bases are shared with TRBD2. The J segment lost 3 bases and the V segment lost 6 bases, leaving 1 base of the junction unmatched. CDR1 and CDR2 from the germline V gene are MNHEY and SVGAGI. The CDR3 covers 14 residues. CDR3 in amino acids: CASRTSGGTDTQYF. In DNA, the CDR3 is TGTGCCAGCAGGACTAGCGGGGGAACAGATACGCAGTATTTT.